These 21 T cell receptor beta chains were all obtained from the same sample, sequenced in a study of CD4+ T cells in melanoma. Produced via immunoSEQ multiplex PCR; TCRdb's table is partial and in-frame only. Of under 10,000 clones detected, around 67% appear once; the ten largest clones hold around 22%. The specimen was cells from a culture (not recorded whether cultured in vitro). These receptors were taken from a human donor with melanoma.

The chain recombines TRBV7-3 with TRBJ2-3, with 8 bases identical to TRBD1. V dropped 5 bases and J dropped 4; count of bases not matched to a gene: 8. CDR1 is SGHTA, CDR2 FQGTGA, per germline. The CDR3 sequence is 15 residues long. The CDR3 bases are TGTGCCAGCAGCCAACATCGGACAGGGCCAGATACGCAGTATTTT. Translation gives CASSQHRTGPDTQYF.

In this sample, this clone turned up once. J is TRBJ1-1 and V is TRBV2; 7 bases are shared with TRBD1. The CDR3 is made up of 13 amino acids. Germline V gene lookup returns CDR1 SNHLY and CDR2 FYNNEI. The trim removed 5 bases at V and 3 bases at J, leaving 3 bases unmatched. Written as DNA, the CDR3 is TGTGCCAGCAGTTGGGACAGCTACACTGAAGCTTTCTTT. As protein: CASSWDSYTEAFF.

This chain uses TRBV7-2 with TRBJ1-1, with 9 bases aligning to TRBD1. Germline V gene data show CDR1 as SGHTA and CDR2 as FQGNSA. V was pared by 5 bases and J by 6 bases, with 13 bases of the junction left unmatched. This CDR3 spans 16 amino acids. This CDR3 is CASSLRPLQGASEAFF. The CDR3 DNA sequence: TGTGCCAGCAGCCTCCGCCCCTTACAGGGGGCATCTGAAGCTTTCTTT.

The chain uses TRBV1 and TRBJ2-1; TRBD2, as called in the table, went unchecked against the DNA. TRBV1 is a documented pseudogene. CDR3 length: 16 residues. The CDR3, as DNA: TGCACCAGCAGCCACGGGGGGCGGGGTATCTACAATGAGCAGTTCTTC. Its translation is CTSSHGGRGIYNEQFF.

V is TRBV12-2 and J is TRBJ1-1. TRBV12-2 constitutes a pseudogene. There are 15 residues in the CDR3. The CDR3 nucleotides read TGTGCAAGTCGCTTATTGAAGGAGCTTGGGGCTGAAGCTTTCTTT. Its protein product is CASRLLKELGAEAFF.

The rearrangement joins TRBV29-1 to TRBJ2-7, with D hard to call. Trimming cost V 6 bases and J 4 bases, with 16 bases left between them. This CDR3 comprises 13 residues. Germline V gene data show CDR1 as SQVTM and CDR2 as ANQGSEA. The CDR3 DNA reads TGCAGCGTCCGCATGGAGAATAGGTACGAGCAGTACTTC. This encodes CSVRMENRYEQYF.

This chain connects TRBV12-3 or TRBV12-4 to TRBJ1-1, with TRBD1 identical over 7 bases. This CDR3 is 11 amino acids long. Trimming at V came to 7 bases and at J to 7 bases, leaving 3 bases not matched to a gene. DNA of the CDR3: TGTGCCAGCATTTACAGGGGTGAAGCTTTCTTT. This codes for CASIYRGEAFF.

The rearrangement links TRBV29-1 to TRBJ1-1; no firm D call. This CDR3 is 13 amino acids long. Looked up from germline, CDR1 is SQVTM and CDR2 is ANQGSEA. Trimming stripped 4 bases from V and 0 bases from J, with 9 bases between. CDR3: CSVGEGLNTEAFF. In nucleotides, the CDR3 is TGCAGCGTTGGGGAGGGCCTGAACACTGAAGCTTTCTTT.

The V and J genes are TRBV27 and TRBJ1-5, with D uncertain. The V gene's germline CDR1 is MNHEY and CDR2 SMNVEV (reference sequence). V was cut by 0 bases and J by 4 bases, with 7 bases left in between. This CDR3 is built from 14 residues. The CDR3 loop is CASSLSGWNQPQHF. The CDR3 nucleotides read TGTGCCAGCAGTTTATCGGGATGGAATCAGCCCCAGCATTTT.

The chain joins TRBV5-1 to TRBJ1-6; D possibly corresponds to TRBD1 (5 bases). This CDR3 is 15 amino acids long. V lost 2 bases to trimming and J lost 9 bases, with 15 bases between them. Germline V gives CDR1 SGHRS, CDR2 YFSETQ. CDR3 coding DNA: TGCGCCAGCAGCTTACAGGTAGCAGGGAGTTCACCCCTCCACTTT. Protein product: CASSLQVAGSSPLHF.

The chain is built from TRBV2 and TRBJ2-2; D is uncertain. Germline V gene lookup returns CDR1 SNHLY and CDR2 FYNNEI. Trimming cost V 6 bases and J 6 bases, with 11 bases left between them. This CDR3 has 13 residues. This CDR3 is CASSPVWAGELFF. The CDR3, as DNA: TGTGCCAGCAGCCCCGTGTGGGCCGGGGAGCTGTTTTTT.

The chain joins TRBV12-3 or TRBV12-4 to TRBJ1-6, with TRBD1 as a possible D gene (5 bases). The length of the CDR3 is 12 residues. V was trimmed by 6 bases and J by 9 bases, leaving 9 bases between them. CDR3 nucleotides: TGTGCCAGCAGGACAGCAATTTCACCCCTCCACTTT. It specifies CASRTAISPLHF.

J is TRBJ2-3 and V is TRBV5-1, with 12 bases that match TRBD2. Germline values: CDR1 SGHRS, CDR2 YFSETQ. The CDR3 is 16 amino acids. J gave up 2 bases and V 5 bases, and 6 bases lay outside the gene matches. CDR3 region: CASSTSGGFATDTQYF. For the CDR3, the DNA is TGCGCCAGCAGTACTAGCGGGGGGTTCGCCACAGATACGCAGTATTTT.

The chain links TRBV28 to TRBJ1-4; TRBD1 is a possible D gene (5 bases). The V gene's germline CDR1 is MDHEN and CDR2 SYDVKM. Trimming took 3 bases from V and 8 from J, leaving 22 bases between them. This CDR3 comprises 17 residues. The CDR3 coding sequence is TGTGCCAGCAGTTTTTCTGCAGGCCCACAGGTCGAGGAAAAACTGTTTTTT. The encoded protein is CASSFSAGPQVEEKLFF.

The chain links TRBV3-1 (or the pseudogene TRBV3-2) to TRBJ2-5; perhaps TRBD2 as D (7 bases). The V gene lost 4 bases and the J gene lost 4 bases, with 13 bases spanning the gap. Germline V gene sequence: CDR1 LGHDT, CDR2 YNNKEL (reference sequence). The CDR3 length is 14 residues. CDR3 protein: CASSRRGALETQYF. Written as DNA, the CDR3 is TGTGCCAGCAGCCGACGGGGGGCCCTAGAGACCCAGTACTTC.

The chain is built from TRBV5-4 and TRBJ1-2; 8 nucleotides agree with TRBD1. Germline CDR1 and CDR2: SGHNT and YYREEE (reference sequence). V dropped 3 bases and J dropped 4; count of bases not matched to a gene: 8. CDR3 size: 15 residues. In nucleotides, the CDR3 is TGTGCCAGCAGCTCGACAGGGGCGGGTGGCTATGGCTACACCTTC. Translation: CASSSTGAGGYGYTF.

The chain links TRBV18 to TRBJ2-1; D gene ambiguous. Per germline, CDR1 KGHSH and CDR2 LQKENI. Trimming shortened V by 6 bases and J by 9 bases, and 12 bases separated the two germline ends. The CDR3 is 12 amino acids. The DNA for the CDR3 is TGTGCCAGCTCTCCTACATTGGGTGAGCAGTTCTTC. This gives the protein CASSPTLGEQFF.

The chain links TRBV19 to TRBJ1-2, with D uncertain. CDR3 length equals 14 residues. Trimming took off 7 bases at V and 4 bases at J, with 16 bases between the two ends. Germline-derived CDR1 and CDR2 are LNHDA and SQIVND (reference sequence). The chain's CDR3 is CASTSPEEGYGYTF. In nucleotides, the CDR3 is TGTGCCAGTACTTCCCCGGAGGAGGGCTATGGCTACACCTTC.

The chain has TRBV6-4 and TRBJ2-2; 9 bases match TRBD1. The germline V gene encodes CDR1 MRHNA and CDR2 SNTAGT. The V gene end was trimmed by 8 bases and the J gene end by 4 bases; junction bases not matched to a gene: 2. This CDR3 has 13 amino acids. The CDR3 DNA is TGTGCCAGCGGGACAGGGATCACCGGGGAGCTGTTTTTT. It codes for CASGTGITGELFF.

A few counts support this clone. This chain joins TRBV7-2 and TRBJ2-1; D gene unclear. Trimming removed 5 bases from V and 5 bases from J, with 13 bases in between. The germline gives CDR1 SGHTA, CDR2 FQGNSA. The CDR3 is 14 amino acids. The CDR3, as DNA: TGTGCCAGCAGCCCCCCCCCTGAGCACAATGAGCAGTTCTTC. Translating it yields CASSPPPEHNEQFF.

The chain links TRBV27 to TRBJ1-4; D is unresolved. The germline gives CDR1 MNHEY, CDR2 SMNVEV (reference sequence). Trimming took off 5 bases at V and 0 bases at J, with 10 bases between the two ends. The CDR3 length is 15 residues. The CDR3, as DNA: TGTGCCAGCAGTGTTAGACGAGCAACTAATGAAAAACTGTTTTTT. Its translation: CASSVRRATNEKLFF.